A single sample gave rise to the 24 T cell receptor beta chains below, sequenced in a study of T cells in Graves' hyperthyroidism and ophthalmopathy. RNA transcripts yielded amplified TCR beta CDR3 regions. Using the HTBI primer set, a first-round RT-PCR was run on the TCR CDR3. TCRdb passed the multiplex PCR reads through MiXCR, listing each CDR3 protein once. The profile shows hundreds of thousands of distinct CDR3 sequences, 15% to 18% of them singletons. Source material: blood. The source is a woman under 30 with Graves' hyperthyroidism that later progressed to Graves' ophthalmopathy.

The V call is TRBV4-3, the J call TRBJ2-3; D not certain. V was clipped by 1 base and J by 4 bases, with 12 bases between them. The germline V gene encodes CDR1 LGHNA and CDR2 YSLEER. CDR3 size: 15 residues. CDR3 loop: CASSQVGVGADTQYF. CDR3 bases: TGCGCCAGCAGCCAAGTTGGTGTTGGCGCAGATACGCAGTATTTT.

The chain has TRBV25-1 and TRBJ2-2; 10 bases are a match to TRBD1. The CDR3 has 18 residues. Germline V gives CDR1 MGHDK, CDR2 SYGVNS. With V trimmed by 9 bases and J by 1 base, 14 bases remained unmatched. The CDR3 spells CASPTRTGGRRNTGELFF. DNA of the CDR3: TGTGCCAGTCCTACCCGGACAGGGGGGAGAAGGAACACCGGGGAGCTGTTTTTT.

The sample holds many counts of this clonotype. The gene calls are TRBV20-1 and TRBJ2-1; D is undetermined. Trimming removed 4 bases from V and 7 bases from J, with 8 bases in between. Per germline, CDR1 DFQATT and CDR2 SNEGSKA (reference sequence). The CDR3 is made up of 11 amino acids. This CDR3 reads CSAKPTNEQFF. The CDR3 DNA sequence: TGCAGTGCTAAACCTACAAATGAGCAGTTCTTC.

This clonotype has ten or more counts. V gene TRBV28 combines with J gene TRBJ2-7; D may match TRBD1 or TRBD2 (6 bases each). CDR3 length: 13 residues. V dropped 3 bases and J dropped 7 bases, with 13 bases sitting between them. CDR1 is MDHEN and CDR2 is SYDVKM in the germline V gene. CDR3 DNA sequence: TGTGCCAGCAGTTTCCGTACAGGGACTGAGCAGTACTTC. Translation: CASSFRTGTEQYF.

The CDR3 protein is CASSSSQPEQFF. DNA for the CDR3: TGTGCCAGCAGCTCCAGCCAGCCAGAGCAGTTCTTC. This chain joins TRBV7-9 and TRBJ2-1; D remains ambiguous. V lost 4 bases to trimming and J lost 10 bases, with 11 bases between them. Germline CDR1 is SEHNR and CDR2 is FQNEAQ (reference sequence). The CDR3 runs 12 residues.

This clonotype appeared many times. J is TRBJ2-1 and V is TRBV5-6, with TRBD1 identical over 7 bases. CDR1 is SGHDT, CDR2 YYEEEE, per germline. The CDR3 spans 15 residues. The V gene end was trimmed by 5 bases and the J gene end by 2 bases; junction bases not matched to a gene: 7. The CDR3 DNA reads TGTGCCAGCAGACAGGGGTTAACACCCTACAATGAGCAGTTCTTC. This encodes CASRQGLTPYNEQFF.

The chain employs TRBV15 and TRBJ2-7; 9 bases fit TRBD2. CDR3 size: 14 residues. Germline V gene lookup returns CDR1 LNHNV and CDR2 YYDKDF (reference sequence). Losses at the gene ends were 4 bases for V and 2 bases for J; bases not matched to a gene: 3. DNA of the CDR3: TGTGCCACCAGCAATAGCGGGAGCCCCTACGAGCAGTACTTC. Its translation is CATSNSGSPYEQYF. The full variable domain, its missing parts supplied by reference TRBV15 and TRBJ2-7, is DAMVIQNPRYQVTQFGKPVTLSCSQTLNHNVMYWYQQKSSQAPKLLFHYYDKDFNNEADTPDNFQSRRPNTSFCFLDIRSPGLGDTAMYLCATSNSGSPYEQYFGPGTRLTVT.

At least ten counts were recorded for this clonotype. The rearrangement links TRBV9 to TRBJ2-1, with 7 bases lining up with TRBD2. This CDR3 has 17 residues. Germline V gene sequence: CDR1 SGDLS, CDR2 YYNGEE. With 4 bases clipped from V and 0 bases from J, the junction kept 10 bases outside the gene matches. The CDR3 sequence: CASSPRLGGSSYNEQFF. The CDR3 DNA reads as TGTGCCAGCAGCCCCCGACTTGGCGGGAGCTCCTACAATGAGCAGTTCTTC.

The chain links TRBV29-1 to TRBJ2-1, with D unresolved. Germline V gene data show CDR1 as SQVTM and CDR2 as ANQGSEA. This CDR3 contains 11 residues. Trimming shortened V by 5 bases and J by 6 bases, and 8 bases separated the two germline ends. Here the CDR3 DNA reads TGCAGCGTTTTACAGTTCAATGAGCAGTTCTTC. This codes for CSVLQFNEQFF.

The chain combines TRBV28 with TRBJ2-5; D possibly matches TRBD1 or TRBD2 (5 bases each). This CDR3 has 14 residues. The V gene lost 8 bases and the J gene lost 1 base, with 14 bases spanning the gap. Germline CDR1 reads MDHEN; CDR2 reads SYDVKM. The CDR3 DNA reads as TGTGCCAGCCGGAGGTCTGGGGCCCAAGAGACCCAGTACTTC. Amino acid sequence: CASRRSGAQETQYF.

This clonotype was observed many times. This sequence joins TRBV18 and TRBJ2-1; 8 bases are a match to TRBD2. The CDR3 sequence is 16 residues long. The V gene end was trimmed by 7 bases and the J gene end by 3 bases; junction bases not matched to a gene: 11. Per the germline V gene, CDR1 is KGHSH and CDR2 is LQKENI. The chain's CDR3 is CASFPTIAGHYNEQFF. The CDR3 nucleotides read TGTGCCAGCTTTCCGACTATAGCGGGACACTACAATGAGCAGTTCTTC.

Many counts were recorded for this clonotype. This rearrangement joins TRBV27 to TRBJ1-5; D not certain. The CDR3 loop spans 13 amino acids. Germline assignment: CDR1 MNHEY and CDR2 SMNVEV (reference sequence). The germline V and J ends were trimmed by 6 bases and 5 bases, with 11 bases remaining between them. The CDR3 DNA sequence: TGTGCCAGCAGCATAAGGGCTCATCAGCCCCAGCATTTT. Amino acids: CASSIRAHQPQHF.

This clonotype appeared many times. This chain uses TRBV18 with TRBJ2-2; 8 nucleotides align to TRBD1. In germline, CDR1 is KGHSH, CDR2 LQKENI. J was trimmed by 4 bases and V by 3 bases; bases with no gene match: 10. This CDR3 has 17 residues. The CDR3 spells CASSPLGGRGPTGELFF. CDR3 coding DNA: TGTGCCAGCTCACCCCTCGGAGGCAGGGGGCCCACCGGGGAGCTGTTTTTT.

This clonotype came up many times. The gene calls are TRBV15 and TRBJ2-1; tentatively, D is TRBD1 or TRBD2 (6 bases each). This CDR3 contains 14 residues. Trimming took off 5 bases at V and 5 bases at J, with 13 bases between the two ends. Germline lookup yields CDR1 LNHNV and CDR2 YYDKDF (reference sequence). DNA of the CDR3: TGTGCCACCAGCGGAGGTAGGGGGGACAATGAGCAGTTCTTC. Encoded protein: CATSGGRGDNEQFF. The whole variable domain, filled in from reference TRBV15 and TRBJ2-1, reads DAMVIQNPRYQVTQFGKPVTLSCSQTLNHNVMYWYQQKSSQAPKLLFHYYDKDFNNEADTPDNFQSRRPNTSFCFLDIRSPGLGDTAMYLCATSGGRGDNEQFFGPGTRLTVL.

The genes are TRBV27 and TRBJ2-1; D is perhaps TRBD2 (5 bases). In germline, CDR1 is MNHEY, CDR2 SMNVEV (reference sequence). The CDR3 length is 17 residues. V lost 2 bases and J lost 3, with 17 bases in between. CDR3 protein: CASSLDGVRVYYNEQFF. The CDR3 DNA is TGTGCCAGCAGTTTAGACGGGGTCCGGGTTTACTACAATGAGCAGTTCTTC.

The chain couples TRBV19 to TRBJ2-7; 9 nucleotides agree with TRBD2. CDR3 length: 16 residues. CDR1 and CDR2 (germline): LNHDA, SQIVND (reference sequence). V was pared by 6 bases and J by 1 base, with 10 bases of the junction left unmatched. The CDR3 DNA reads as TGTGCCAGTAGGGACCGGACTAGCGCGAAATCCTACGAGCAGTACTTC. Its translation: CASRDRTSAKSYEQYF.

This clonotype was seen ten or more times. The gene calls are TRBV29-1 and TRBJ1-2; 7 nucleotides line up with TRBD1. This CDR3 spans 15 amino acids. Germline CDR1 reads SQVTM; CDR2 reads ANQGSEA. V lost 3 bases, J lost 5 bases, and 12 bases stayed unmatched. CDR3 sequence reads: CSVDSGTVRDYGYTF. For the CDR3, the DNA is TGCAGCGTTGACTCCGGGACAGTGAGGGATTATGGCTACACCTTC.

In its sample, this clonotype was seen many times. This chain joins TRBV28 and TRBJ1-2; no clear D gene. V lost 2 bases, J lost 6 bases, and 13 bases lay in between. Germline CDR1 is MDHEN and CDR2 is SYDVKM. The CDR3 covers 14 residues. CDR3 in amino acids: CASSLPPPGDGYTF. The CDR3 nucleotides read TGTGCCAGCAGTTTACCCCCTCCCGGGGATGGCTACACCTTC.

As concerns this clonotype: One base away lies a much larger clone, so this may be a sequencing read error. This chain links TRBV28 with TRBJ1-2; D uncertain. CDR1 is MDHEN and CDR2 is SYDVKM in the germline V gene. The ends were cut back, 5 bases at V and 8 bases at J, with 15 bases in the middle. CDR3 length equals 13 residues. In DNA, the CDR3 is TGTGCCAGCAGTCGGGGAGACGTGGTCGGCTACACCTTC. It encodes CASSRGDVVGYTF.

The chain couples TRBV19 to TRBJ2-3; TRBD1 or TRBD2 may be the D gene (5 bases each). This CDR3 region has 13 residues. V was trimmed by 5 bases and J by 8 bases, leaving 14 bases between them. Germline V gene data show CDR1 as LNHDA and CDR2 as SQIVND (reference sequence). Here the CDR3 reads CASSAPGTSTQYF. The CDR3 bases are TGTGCCAGTAGTGCCCCCGGGACGTCTACGCAGTATTTT.

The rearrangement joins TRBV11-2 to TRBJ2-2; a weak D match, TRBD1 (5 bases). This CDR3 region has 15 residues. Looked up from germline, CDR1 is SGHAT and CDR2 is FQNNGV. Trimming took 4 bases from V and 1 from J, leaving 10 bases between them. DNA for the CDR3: TGTGCCAGCAGCTCCCTAGGGGTGAACACCGGGGAGCTGTTTTTT. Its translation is CASSSLGVNTGELFF.

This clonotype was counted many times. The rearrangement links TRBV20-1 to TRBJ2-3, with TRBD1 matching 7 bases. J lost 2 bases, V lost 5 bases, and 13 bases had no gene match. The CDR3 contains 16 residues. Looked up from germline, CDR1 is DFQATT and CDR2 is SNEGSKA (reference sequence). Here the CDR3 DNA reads TGCAGTGCTCCGTACTTCGACAGGGTCTTCACAGATACGCAGTATTTT. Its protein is CSAPYFDRVFTDTQYF.

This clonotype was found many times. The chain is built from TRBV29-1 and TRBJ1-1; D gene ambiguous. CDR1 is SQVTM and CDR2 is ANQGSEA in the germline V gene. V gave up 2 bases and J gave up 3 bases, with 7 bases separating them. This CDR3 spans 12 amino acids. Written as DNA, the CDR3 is TGCAGCGTTGAAAGGGCATACACTGAAGCTTTCTTT. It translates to CSVERAYTEAFF.

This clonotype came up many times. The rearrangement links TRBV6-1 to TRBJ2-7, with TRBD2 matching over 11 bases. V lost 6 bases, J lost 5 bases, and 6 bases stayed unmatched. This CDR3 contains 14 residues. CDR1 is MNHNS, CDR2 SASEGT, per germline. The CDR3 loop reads CASRPLAGDNEQYF. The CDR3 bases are TGTGCCAGCAGACCACTAGCGGGAGATAACGAGCAGTACTTC.